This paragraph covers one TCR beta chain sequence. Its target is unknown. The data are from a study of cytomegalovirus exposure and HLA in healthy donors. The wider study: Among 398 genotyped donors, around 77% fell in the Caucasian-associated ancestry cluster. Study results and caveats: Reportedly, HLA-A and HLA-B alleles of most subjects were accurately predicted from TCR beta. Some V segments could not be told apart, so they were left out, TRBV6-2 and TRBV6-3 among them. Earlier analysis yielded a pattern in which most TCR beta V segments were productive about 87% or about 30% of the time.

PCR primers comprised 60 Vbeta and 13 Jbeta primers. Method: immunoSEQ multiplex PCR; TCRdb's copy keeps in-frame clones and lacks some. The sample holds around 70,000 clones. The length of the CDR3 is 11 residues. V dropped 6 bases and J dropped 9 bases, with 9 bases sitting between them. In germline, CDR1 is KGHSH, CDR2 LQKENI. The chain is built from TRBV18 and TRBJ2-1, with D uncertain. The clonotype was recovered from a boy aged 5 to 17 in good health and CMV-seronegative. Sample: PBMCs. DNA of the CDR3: TGTGCCAGCTCCCAGCCGGGTGAGCAGTTCTTC. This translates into CASSQPGEQFF.